A selection of T cell receptor beta chains follows, all from one sample in a study of blood T cell repertoires in COVID-19. The method was immunoSEQ multiplex PCR; TCRdb's version includes in-frame clones alone and lacks a portion of them. In the table there are tens of thousands of clones, roughly 81% of which are singletons. Sequencing used peripheral blood. These receptors were taken from an elderly man with COVID-19, enrolled during active disease. Both conserved end residues are part of each CDR3. A D gene is named only where the DNA matches it firmly. A row's size may be missing; if present it is once, few, many or a size class.

cdr3_nt: TGTGCCAGCAGTACCCACGGACAGGGAACGATTCGTACTGAAGCTTTCTTT
cdr3_aa: CASSTHGQGTIRTEAFF
d_call: TRBD1
clone_size: -
j_call: TRBJ1-1
v_call: TRBV28

cdr3_nt: TGTGCCAGCAGCCAAGCCGGGACAGGGCCTGAAGCTTTCTTT
cdr3_aa: CASSQAGTGPEAFF
d_call: TRBD1
clone_size: -
j_call: TRBJ1-1
v_call: TRBV3-1/TRBV3-2

cdr3_nt: TGTGCCAGCAGAAGGAGAGGGGGCGATCAGCCCCAGCATTTT
cdr3_aa: CASRRRGGDQPQHF
d_call: TRBD1
clone_size: -
j_call: TRBJ1-5
v_call: TRBV6-5

cdr3_nt: TGTGCCAGCAGTGGATCGGGGGGGCCTAACGAGCAGTACTTC
cdr3_aa: CASSGSGGPNEQYF
d_call: TRBD2
clone_size: -
j_call: TRBJ2-7
v_call: TRBV28

cdr3_nt: TGTGCCAGCAGTGAGTCCCTAAGCTCCTATAATTCACCCCTCCACTTT
cdr3_aa: CASSESLSSYNSPLHF
d_call: -
clone_size: -
j_call: TRBJ1-6
v_call: TRBV2

cdr3_nt: TGTGCCAGCAGTTTACAGGGTAACACTGAAGCTTTCTTT
cdr3_aa: CASSLQGNTEAFF
d_call: -
clone_size: -
j_call: TRBJ1-1
v_call: TRBV28

cdr3_nt: TGTGCCAGCAGCGTAGTAGGAGGGATAGACACCATATATTTT
cdr3_aa: CASSVVGGIDTIYF
d_call: -
clone_size: once
j_call: TRBJ1-3
v_call: TRBV9

cdr3_nt: TGTGCCAGCCAACAAATTACAGATACGCAGTATTTT
cdr3_aa: CASQQITDTQYF
d_call: -
clone_size: -
j_call: TRBJ2-3
v_call: TRBV18

cdr3_nt: TGTGCCAGCAGTCGCTCGTTGCGGGCCACAGATACGCAGTATTTT
cdr3_aa: CASSRSLRATDTQYF
d_call: -
clone_size: -
j_call: TRBJ2-3
v_call: TRBV28

cdr3_nt: TGCGCCAGCAGCCAGTTACAGGGTAGGGGCTATGGCTACACCTTC
cdr3_aa: CASSQLQGRGYGYTF
d_call: -
clone_size: -
j_call: TRBJ1-2
v_call: TRBV4-3

cdr3_nt: TGTGCCAGTAGAGATACAAGCAATCAGCCCCAGCATTTT
cdr3_aa: CASRDTSNQPQHF
d_call: -
clone_size: once
j_call: TRBJ1-5
v_call: TRBV19

cdr3_nt: TGCAGTGCTAGTCGGGACACAAACACTGAAGCTTTCTTT
cdr3_aa: CSASRDTNTEAFF
d_call: -
clone_size: -
j_call: TRBJ1-1
v_call: TRBV20-1

cdr3_nt: TGCAGCGTTCTCCGGGACAGGGCCCTAAATGAGCAGTTCTTC
cdr3_aa: CSVLRDRALNEQFF
d_call: TRBD1
clone_size: -
j_call: TRBJ2-1
v_call: TRBV29-1

cdr3_nt: TGTGCCAGCAGCTTACAGGGAGGCCCCATCTCCTACGAGCAGTACTTC
cdr3_aa: CASSLQGGPISYEQYF
d_call: -
clone_size: -
j_call: TRBJ2-7
v_call: TRBV11-2

cdr3_nt: TGTGCCATCAGTGAGAGACAGGGCTACGGGAATTCACCCCTCCACTTT
cdr3_aa: CAISERQGYGNSPLHF
d_call: TRBD1
clone_size: -
j_call: TRBJ1-6
v_call: TRBV10-3

cdr3_nt: TGTGCCAGCAGGCGACAGGGTGGGGCTAATGAAAAACTGTTTTTT
cdr3_aa: CASRRQGGANEKLFF
d_call: TRBD1
clone_size: -
j_call: TRBJ1-4
v_call: TRBV6-5

cdr3_nt: TGTGCCAGTGGATCACCCCAGGGGTTTTATAATTCACCCCTCCACTTT
cdr3_aa: CASGSPQGFYNSPLHF
d_call: -
clone_size: -
j_call: TRBJ1-6
v_call: TRBV19

cdr3_nt: TGTGCCAGCCAACCCCGCGGGCGGGGGAACCAAGAGACCCAGTACTTC
cdr3_aa: CASQPRGRGNQETQYF
d_call: TRBD2
clone_size: -
j_call: TRBJ2-5
v_call: TRBV27

cdr3_nt: TGTGCCAGCTCACCCGAAGGGGTGGGGGGCACTGAAGCTTTCTTT
cdr3_aa: CASSPEGVGGTEAFF
d_call: -
clone_size: few
j_call: TRBJ1-1
v_call: TRBV18

cdr3_nt: TGTGCCAGCAGCTTAGTGGGACTAGCGGGGTCCAATGAGCAGTTCTTC
cdr3_aa: CASSLVGLAGSNEQFF
d_call: TRBD2
clone_size: -
j_call: TRBJ2-1
v_call: TRBV7-9

cdr3_nt: TGTGCCAGCAGCCCGCTGGGGCGCACTGAAGCTTTCTTT
cdr3_aa: CASSPLGRTEAFF
d_call: -
clone_size: -
j_call: TRBJ1-1
v_call: TRBV7-2

cdr3_nt: TGTGCCAGCAGCCGCGGGGTAGCGGGAACAGAGACCCAGTACTTC
cdr3_aa: CASSRGVAGTETQYF
d_call: TRBD2
clone_size: -
j_call: TRBJ2-5
v_call: TRBV6-5

cdr3_nt: TGCGCCAGCAGCTTGGAACAGAACACAGATACGCAGTATTTT
cdr3_aa: CASSLEQNTDTQYF
d_call: -
clone_size: -
j_call: TRBJ2-3
v_call: TRBV5-1

cdr3_nt: TGTGCCAGCAGCCTTCGACAGGGCGACACCGGGGAGCTGTTTTTT
cdr3_aa: CASSLRQGDTGELFF
d_call: TRBD1
clone_size: few
j_call: TRBJ2-2
v_call: TRBV7-3

cdr3_nt: TGTGCCAGCAGACGGGACAGGGGGAGTTCTGAAGCTTTCTTT
cdr3_aa: CASRRDRGSSEAFF
d_call: TRBD1
clone_size: few
j_call: TRBJ1-1
v_call: TRBV27

cdr3_nt: TGTGCCAGCAGTTTAGCGCGGGCGGGGGAGCAGTTCTTC
cdr3_aa: CASSLARAGEQFF
d_call: -
clone_size: -
j_call: TRBJ2-1
v_call: TRBV12-3/TRBV12-4

cdr3_nt: TGTGCCAGCAGCTCGACGGGAGTCGGGACTTATGGCTACACCTTC
cdr3_aa: CASSSTGVGTYGYTF
d_call: -
clone_size: -
j_call: TRBJ1-2
v_call: TRBV7-9

cdr3_nt: TGTGCCAGCTTAAGGGTCAGGGGGGATGGCTACACCTTC
cdr3_aa: CASLRVRGDGYTF
d_call: TRBD1
clone_size: few
j_call: TRBJ1-2
v_call: TRBV6-6

cdr3_nt: TGTGCCAGCAGCCAGGGACTAGCGGGAGTCCCCGAGCAGTACTTC
cdr3_aa: CASSQGLAGVPEQYF
d_call: TRBD2
clone_size: -
j_call: TRBJ2-7
v_call: TRBV14

cdr3_nt: TGTGCCAGCAGCTTCAATCGACTAGCGCACACAGATACGCAGTATTTT
cdr3_aa: CASSFNRLAHTDTQYF
d_call: TRBD2
clone_size: -
j_call: TRBJ2-3
v_call: TRBV11-2

cdr3_nt: TGTGCCAGCAGTGCCGGCGCAGGGGGTCATTACGAGCAGTACTTC
cdr3_aa: CASSAGAGGHYEQYF
d_call: TRBD1
clone_size: few
j_call: TRBJ2-7
v_call: TRBV2

cdr3_nt: TGTGCCAGCTCACCTAACCCGGGACAGTCTGAAGCTTTCTTT
cdr3_aa: CASSPNPGQSEAFF
d_call: TRBD1
clone_size: -
j_call: TRBJ1-1
v_call: TRBV18

cdr3_nt: TGTGCCACCAGCAGCTGGACAGGCGGTAATTCACCCCTCCACTTT
cdr3_aa: CATSSWTGGNSPLHF
d_call: TRBD1
clone_size: few
j_call: TRBJ1-6
v_call: TRBV15

cdr3_nt: TGTGCCAGCAGTTCGGAGGTAGAAAAACTGTTTTTT
cdr3_aa: CASSSEVEKLFF
d_call: -
clone_size: -
j_call: TRBJ1-4
v_call: TRBV28

cdr3_nt: TGTGCCAGCTCACAACGGACAGACATAGCTAACTATGGCTACACCTTC
cdr3_aa: CASSQRTDIANYGYTF
d_call: -
clone_size: -
j_call: TRBJ1-2
v_call: TRBV18

cdr3_nt: TGTGCCAGTAGAGGGGGAGGAGGGGGACAGAGCAATCAGCCCCAGCATTTT
cdr3_aa: CASRGGGGGQSNQPQHF
d_call: TRBD1
clone_size: -
j_call: TRBJ1-5
v_call: TRBV19

cdr3_nt: TGTGCCATCAGTGAACGGACAGGGGTTAATTCACCCCTCCACTTT
cdr3_aa: CAISERTGVNSPLHF
d_call: TRBD1
clone_size: -
j_call: TRBJ1-6
v_call: TRBV10-3

cdr3_nt: TGTGCCAGCAGCTTGCTCAACACTGAAGCTTTCTTT
cdr3_aa: CASSLLNTEAFF
d_call: -
clone_size: -
j_call: TRBJ1-1
v_call: TRBV5-4

cdr3_nt: TGTGCCAGCCGGAGTATCACAGATACGCAGTATTTT
cdr3_aa: CASRSITDTQYF
d_call: -
clone_size: -
j_call: TRBJ2-3
v_call: TRBV12-3/TRBV12-4

cdr3_nt: TGTGCCAGCAGCCAAGATCCGGGGACAGTAGTCTACGAGCAGTACTTC
cdr3_aa: CASSQDPGTVVYEQYF
d_call: TRBD1
clone_size: few
j_call: TRBJ2-7
v_call: TRBV3-1/TRBV3-2

cdr3_nt: TGTGCCAGCAGCTTAGCGCCTAGCGGGGCAAGGGAGACCCAGTACTTC
cdr3_aa: CASSLAPSGARETQYF
d_call: TRBD2
clone_size: -
j_call: TRBJ2-5
v_call: TRBV7-2

cdr3_nt: TGTGCCAGCAGCTTAGAAGGACAGGGAGGGTATAATTCACCCCTCCACTTT
cdr3_aa: CASSLEGQGGYNSPLHF
d_call: TRBD1
clone_size: -
j_call: TRBJ1-6
v_call: TRBV7-2

cdr3_nt: TGCGCCAGCAGCTTGGGGACAGGGGTTGACACTGAAGCTTTCTTT
cdr3_aa: CASSLGTGVDTEAFF
d_call: TRBD1
clone_size: once
j_call: TRBJ1-1
v_call: TRBV5-1

cdr3_nt: TGTGCCAGCAGTTTACCGGGACAGGGGTACAATGAGCAGTTCTTC
cdr3_aa: CASSLPGQGYNEQFF
d_call: TRBD1
clone_size: -
j_call: TRBJ2-1
v_call: TRBV28

cdr3_nt: TGCGCCAGCAGCTGGGGGCCAGGTTCAGATACGCAGTATTTT
cdr3_aa: CASSWGPGSDTQYF
d_call: -
clone_size: -
j_call: TRBJ2-3
v_call: TRBV5-1